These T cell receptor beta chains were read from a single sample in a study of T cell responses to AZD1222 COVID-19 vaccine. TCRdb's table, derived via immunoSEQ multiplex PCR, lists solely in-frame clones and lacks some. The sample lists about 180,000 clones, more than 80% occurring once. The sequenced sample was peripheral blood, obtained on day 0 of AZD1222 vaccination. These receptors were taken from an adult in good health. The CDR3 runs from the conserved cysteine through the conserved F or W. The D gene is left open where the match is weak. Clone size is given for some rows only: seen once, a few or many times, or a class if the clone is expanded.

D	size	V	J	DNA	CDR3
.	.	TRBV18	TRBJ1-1	TGTGCCAGCTCACCGAACAGGGTGAACACTGAAGCTTTCTTT	CASSPNRVNTEAFF
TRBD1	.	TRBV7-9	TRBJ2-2	TGTGCCAGCAGCTTAGGGGACAGGGGAAGTACCGGGGAGCTGTTTTTT	CASSLGDRGSTGELFF
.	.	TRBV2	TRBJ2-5	TGTGCCAGCAGTCCCGCAAAGGGGGGAGAGACCCAGTACTTC	CASSPAKGGETQYF
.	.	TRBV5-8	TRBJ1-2	TGTGCCAGCAGCTTGGGAGCGACTAACTATGGCTACACCTTC	CASSLGATNYGYTF
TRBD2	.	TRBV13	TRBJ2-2	TGTGCCAGCAGCTTAGGGCCTAGCGGGGGACTGAACACCGGGGAGCTGTTTTTT	CASSLGPSGGLNTGELFF
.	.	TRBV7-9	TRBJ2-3	TGTGCCAACGTAGCGCAGATCCCCGCATGGCCAGATACGCAGTATTTT	CANVAQIPAWPDTQYF
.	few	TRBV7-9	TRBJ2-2	TGTGCCAGCAGCTTACAGGTGCCCCTTACCGGGGAGCTGTTTTTT	CASSLQVPLTGELFF
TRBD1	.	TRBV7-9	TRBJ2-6	TGTGCCAGCAGCCCCCAACTGACAGGGGGCAGCTCTGGGGCCAACGTCCTGACTTTC	CASSPQLTGGSSGANVLTF
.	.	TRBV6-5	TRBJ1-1	TGTGCCAGCAGTTACTCACACTACCTGAACACTGAAGCTTTCTTT	CASSYSHYLNTEAFF
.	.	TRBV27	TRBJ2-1	TGTGCCAGCATGAGGGGGAGTGAGCAGTTCTTC	CASMRGSEQFF
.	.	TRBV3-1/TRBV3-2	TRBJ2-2	TGTGCCAGCAGCCAAGCAGCGTCAGCGAACACCGGGGAGCTGTTTTTT	CASSQAASANTGELFF
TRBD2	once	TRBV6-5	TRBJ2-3	TGTGCCAGCAGGGCTACTAGCGGGGGGGCGGTAACGCAGTATTTT	CASRATSGGAVTQYF
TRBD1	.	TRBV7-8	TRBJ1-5	TGTGCCAGCAGCCTCGGGACAGGGGGCATTCAGCCCCAGCATTTT	CASSLGTGGIQPQHF
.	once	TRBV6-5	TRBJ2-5	TGTGCCAGCAGCCAACCGGGTCGCCAAGAGACCCAGTACTTC	CASSQPGRQETQYF
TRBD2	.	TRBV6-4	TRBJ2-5	TGTGCCACAGGGGGACTAGCGGGGGTCGCGACCCAGTACTTC	CATGGLAGVATQYF
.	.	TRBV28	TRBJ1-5	TGTGCCAGCAGTACCCTTCAGCCCCAGCATTTT	CASSTLQPQHF
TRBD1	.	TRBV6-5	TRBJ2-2	TGTGCCAGTTCAAGGGACAGGGTTTCGGACGGGGAGCTGTTTTTT	CASSRDRVSDGELFF
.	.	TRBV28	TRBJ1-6	TGTGCCAGCAGGATAGAAGGGAGGCTTCCCCTCCACTTT	CASRIEGRLPLHF
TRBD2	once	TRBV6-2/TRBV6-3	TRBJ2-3	TGTGCCAGCAGCCAGGCGGAGAGTCTAGCGGGGGGGCCTGATACGCAGTATTTT	CASSQAESLAGGPDTQYF
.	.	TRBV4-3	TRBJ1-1	TGCGCCAGCAGCCATACGAACACTGAAGCTTTCTTT	CASSHTNTEAFF
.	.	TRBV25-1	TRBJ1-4	TGTGCCAGCAGTTTAGAGGGAGAGGGATTTGCTAATGAAAAACTGTTTTTT	CASSLEGEGFANEKLFF
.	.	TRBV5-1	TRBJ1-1	TGCGCCAGCAGCTTGGTGCCCACTGAAGCTTTCTTT	CASSLVPTEAFF
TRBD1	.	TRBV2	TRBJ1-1	TGTGCCAGCAGTTCCCAGGGGGACACTGAAGCTTTCTTT	CASSSQGDTEAFF
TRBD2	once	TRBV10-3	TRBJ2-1	TGTGCCATCAGTGGCAGGCTAGCGGGGGTCCTCTCCTACAATGAGCAGTTCTTC	CAISGRLAGVLSYNEQFF
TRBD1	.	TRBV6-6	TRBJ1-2	TGTGCCAGCAGTTACCCGTCCGACAGGGGCTATGGCTACACCTTC	CASSYPSDRGYGYTF
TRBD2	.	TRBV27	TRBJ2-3	TGTGCCAGCAGTCTTTCCGTTGCGGGGGCAGATACGCAGTATTTT	CASSLSVAGADTQYF
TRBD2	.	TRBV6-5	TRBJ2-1	TGTGCCAGCAGCCTACTAGCGGGGGGTCACAATGAGCAGTTCTTC	CASSLLAGGHNEQFF
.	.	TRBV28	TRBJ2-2	TGTGCCAGCAGTTTATATCCCGGGGAGCTGTTTTTT	CASSLYPGELFF
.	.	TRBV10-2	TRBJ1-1	TGCGCCAGCAGTGGGGGTCAGGGCACTGAAGCTTTCTTT	CASSGGQGTEAFF
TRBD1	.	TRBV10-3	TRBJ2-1	TGTGCCATCAGTGGGGATGAGGGGGCATACAATGAGCAGTTCTTC	CAISGDEGAYNEQFF
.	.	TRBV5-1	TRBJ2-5	TGCGCCAGCAGCTTAGAGACCCAGTACTTC	CASSLETQYF
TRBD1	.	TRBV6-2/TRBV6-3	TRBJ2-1	TGTGCCAGCAGTCCGGGACAGGGATTAGGGGAGCAGTTCTTC	CASSPGQGLGEQFF
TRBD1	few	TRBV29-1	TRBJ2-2	TGCAGCGTTGACTGGGACAGCGCGAACACCGGGGAGCTGTTTTTT	CSVDWDSANTGELFF